This paragraph covers one T cell receptor (beta chain) sequence. TCRdb re-clonotyped the PCR reads via MiXCR. The profile shows thousands of clones, roughly 19% of them singletons. Germline lookup yields CDR1 MNHNS and CDR2 SASEGT. The V gene end was trimmed by 6 bases and the J gene end by 7 bases; junction bases not matched to a gene: 7. CDR3 length equals 15 residues. Among the patients, none had received any treatment before thyroid surgery. This entry is derived from a study of metastatic and nonmetastatic thyroid tumors. Study-wide background: The authors compared repertoires across blood and tumor or nodule tissue from malignant and benign thyroid patients.

The chain has TRBV6-1 and TRBJ2-1; TRBD2 aligns across 12 bases. The sequenced sample consisted of adjacent normal tissue. The sequence was collected from a female donor with papillary thyroid cancer or a benign thyroid nodule (not recorded which). Some clones in this sample may be carry-over from other donors' samples. The CDR3 DNA reads TGTGCCAGCAGGGGATTGACTAGCGGGAGAAATGAGCAGTTCTTC. Translated: CASRGLTSGRNEQFF.